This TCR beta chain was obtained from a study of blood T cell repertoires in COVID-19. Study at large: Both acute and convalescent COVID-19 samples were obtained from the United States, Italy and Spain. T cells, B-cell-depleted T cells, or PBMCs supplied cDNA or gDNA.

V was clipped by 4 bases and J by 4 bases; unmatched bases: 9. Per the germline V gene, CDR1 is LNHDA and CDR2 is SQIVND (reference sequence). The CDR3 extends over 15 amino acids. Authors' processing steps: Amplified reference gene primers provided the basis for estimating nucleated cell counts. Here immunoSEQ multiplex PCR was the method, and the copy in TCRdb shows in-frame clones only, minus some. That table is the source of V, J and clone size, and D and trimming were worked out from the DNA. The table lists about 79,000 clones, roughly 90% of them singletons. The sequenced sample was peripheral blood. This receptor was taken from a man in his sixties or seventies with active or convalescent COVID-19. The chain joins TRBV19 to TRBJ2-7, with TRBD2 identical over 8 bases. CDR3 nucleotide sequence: TGTGCCAGTAGTAGGACGCCCTCGGGAGGGTACGAGCAGTACTTC. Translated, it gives CASSRTPSGGYEQYF.